The entry below gives a single T cell receptor (beta chain) sequence along with its context. Its antigen remains unidentified. This sample is part of a study of CXCR3-negative and CXCR3-positive naive CD8 T cells. General study results and limits: TRBV-TRBJ usage was similar across naive CXCR3 subsets but distinct in memory cells.

It was by 5' RACE with UMI labels that the TRB cDNA libraries were prepared. For each CDR3 protein, TCRdb gives one entry from its re-call of the 5' RACE reads, without DNA. The listing records around 56,000 distinct CDR3 sequences. This CDR3 has 15 residues. Germline V lookup: CDR1 SGDLS, CDR2 YYNGEE. The sequenced sample was naive CXCR3- CD8+ T cells from blood. Subset specified: CD45RO-CCR7+CD27+CD95- naive CD8+ T cells lacking CXCR3 (TNR3-). The gene calls are TRBV9 and TRBJ1-3. This receptor was obtained from a human donor in good health. Some clones in this sample may be carry-over from other donors' samples. The CDR3 protein is CASSVENLSGNTIYF.